Following are 16 T cell receptor beta chains from one sample sequenced in a study of early stage breast cancer tumors. Some clones are missing from TCRdb's copy, which holds only in-frame ones; the method was immunoSEQ multiplex PCR. The sample has some 25,000 clones; roughly 64% are singletons. Specimen: breast tumor tissue. Source of these receptors: a person between 55 and 70 years old with breast cancer.

This clone was recorded a few times. The rearrangement uses TRBV7-2 and TRBJ2-2; no clear D gene. CDR1 and CDR2 (germline): SGHTA, FQGNSA. Between the trimmed V and J ends, which lost 3 bases and 6 bases, there was a span of 5 bases. The CDR3 extends over 12 amino acids. CDR3 DNA sequence: TGTGCCAGCAGCTTTGACTCCGGGGAGCTGTTTTTT. Translated, it gives CASSFDSGELFF.

The genes are TRBV5-6 and TRBJ1-1, with 7 bases fitting TRBD1. The germline gives CDR1 SGHDT, CDR2 YYEEEE. The CDR3 runs 15 residues. V shed 4 bases and J 6 bases; nucleotides not matched to a gene: 12. As DNA, the CDR3 is TGTGCCAGCAGCAGAACAGACAGGGAAGTACCTGAAGCTTTCTTT. Protein product: CASSRTDREVPEAFF. The whole variable domain, filled in from reference TRBV5-6 and TRBJ1-1, reads DAGVTQSPTHLIKTRGQQVTLRCSPKSGHDTVSWYQQALGQGPQFIFQYYEEEERQRGNFPDRFSGHQFPNYSSELNVNALLLGDSALYLCASSRTDREVPEAFFGQGTRLTVV.

This clone was counted only a few times. The gene calls are TRBV25-1 and TRBJ2-1; D is undetermined. The CDR3 has 11 residues. Trimming stripped 8 bases from V and 4 bases from J, with 6 bases between. CDR1 is MGHDK, CDR2 SYGVNS, per germline. The CDR3 DNA sequence: TGTGCCAGCTCCCCTTACAATGAGCAGTTCTTC. Translating gives CASSPYNEQFF.

The chain has TRBV18 and TRBJ2-1, with D tentatively TRBD2 (6 bases). The germline CDR1 and CDR2 sequences are KGHSH and LQKENI. CDR3 length: 15 amino acids. Trimming took 4 bases from V and 2 from J, leaving 12 bases between them. The CDR3 sequence is CASSRREDPYNEQFF. The CDR3 bases are TGTGCCAGCTCACGGAGGGAGGACCCCTACAATGAGCAGTTCTTC.

A few counts support this clone. The rearrangement joins TRBV5-4 to TRBJ2-3, with 10 bases that match TRBD2. V shed 0 bases and J 3 bases; nucleotides not matched to a gene: 7. The CDR3 is 17 amino acids. CDR1 is SGHNT, CDR2 YYREEE, per germline (reference sequence). The DNA for the CDR3 is TGTGCCAGCAGCTTGGAGCCTAGCGGGAGCATTACAGATACGCAGTATTTT. Its translation is CASSLEPSGSITDTQYF.

The rearrangement links TRBV11-2 to TRBJ1-5, with 8 positions matching TRBD1. Germline CDR1 SGHAT, CDR2 FQNNGV. The CDR3 is 15 residues long. J gave up 4 bases and V 4 bases, and 6 bases lay outside the gene matches. For the CDR3, the DNA is TGTGCCAGCAGCTCGGGGACAGGAGCTAATCAGCCCCAGCATTTT. Residues: CASSSGTGANQPQHF.

This clone has more than one count but fewer than ten. The chain is built from TRBV9 and TRBJ2-7, with no clear D. Trimming pared 2 bases from V and 1 base from J, leaving 19 bases between. The CDR3 covers 17 residues. Germline V CDR1 and CDR2: SGDLS, YYNGEE. DNA for the CDR3: TGTGCCAGCAGCGTCTCTCCACAGAGAATGGGTTCCTACGAGCAGTACTTC. This gives the protein CASSVSPQRMGSYEQYF.

This chain connects TRBV11-3 to TRBJ1-1; D not certain. The CDR3 is 15 amino acids. V was shortened by 2 bases and J by 0 bases, with 10 bases between the two germline ends. Per germline, CDR1 SGHNT and CDR2 YENEEA. The CDR3 region is CASSLSGGVNTEAFF. Written as DNA, the CDR3 is TGTGCCAGCAGCTTAAGTGGCGGAGTGAACACTGAAGCTTTCTTT.

The rearrangement links TRBV5-6 to TRBJ2-2; 8 bases match TRBD2. The CDR3 loop spans 14 amino acids. The J segment lost 6 bases and the V segment lost 4 bases, leaving 5 bases of the junction unmatched. The germline V gene has CDR1 SGHDT and CDR2 YYEEEE. The CDR3: CASSKLADAGELFF. CDR3 DNA: TGTGCCAGCAGCAAACTAGCGGACGCCGGGGAGCTGTTTTTT.

V gene TRBV29-1 combines with J gene TRBJ1-2, with 8 bases matching TRBD1. The germline V gene has CDR1 SQVTM and CDR2 ANQGSEA. With 6 bases clipped from V and 8 bases from J, the junction kept 5 bases outside the gene matches. This CDR3 region has 11 residues. The CDR3 protein is CSVGQAKGYTF. The CDR3 DNA sequence: TGCAGCGTGGGACAGGCAAAGGGCTACACCTTC.

The V and J genes are TRBV11-2 and TRBJ1-4, with D maybe TRBD1 (5 bases). The V gene's germline CDR1 is SGHAT and CDR2 FQNNGV. The CDR3 extends over 15 amino acids. The ends were cut back, 4 bases at V and 0 bases at J, with 9 bases in the middle. The CDR3 loop is CASSSQGATNEKLFF. CDR3 DNA sequence: TGTGCCAGCAGCTCGCAGGGCGCAACTAATGAAAAACTGTTTTTT. Looking up the rest from reference TRBV11-2 and TRBJ1-4 gives the full variable domain: EAGVAQSPRYKIIEKRQSVAFWCNPISGHATLYWYQQILGQGPKLLIQFQNNGVVDDSQLPKDRFSAERLKGVDSTLKIQPAKLEDSAVYLCASSSQGATNEKLFFGSGTQLSVL.

This rearrangement joins TRBV6-1 to TRBJ1-1, with D perhaps matching TRBD1 (5 bases). The CDR3 runs to 15 residues. CDR1 is MNHNS, CDR2 SASEGT, per germline. Trimming shortened V by 0 bases and J by 1 base, and 9 bases separated the two germline ends. As DNA, the CDR3 is TGTGCCAGCAGTGAAGCTCCAGGGTCGAACACTGAAGCTTTCTTT. This gives the protein CASSEAPGSNTEAFF.

V and J are TRBV29-1 and TRBJ2-7; 10 bases fit TRBD2. Losses at the gene ends were 7 bases for V and 2 bases for J; bases not matched to a gene: 11. CDR3 size: 15 residues. The germline V gene encodes CDR1 SQVTM and CDR2 ANQGSEA. The CDR3 DNA sequence: TGCAGCGCTGGAAAGCTAGCGGGAGTCGCCTACGAGCAGTACTTC. Its protein is CSAGKLAGVAYEQYF.

This clone occurred once. The V gene is TRBV27, the J gene TRBJ2-1; TRBD1 agrees at 8 bases. CDR1 is MNHEY and CDR2 is SMNVEV in the germline V gene (reference sequence). J gave up 0 bases and V 7 bases, and 5 bases lay outside the gene matches. The CDR3 is made up of 15 amino acids. CDR3 sequence reads: CASNGDRSSYNEQFF. CDR3 in DNA: TGTGCCAGCAACGGGGACAGGAGCTCCTACAATGAGCAGTTCTTC.

This clone was seen more than once but under ten times. The chain recombines TRBV19 with TRBJ1-1; D is unclear. The germline gives CDR1 LNHDA, CDR2 SQIVND (reference sequence). V was cut by 5 bases and J by 10 bases, with 14 bases left in between. The CDR3 runs to 12 residues. CDR3 loop: CASSPNTVRAFF. CDR3 DNA sequence: TGTGCCAGTAGTCCGAACACAGTCCGAGCTTTCTTT.

The table lists this clone with a few counts. The chain combines TRBV27 with TRBJ1-2; 7 bases line up with TRBD1. Germline V gives CDR1 MNHEY, CDR2 SMNVEV (reference sequence). Germline trimming cut 6 bases from V and 7 bases from J; bases unmatched to any gene: 8. The CDR3 is 13 amino acids. The CDR3 coding sequence is TGTGCCAGCAGCCTAGACAGGGCCAGTGGCTACACCTTC. Its protein is CASSLDRASGYTF.